This T cell receptor (beta chain) derives from a study of blood T cell repertoires in COVID-19. Produced via immunoSEQ multiplex PCR; TCRdb's table is partial and in-frame only. Counted here are 370,000 or so clones, about 89% occurring once; the ten biggest clones make up 1% to 1.5%. Losses at the gene ends were 3 bases for V and 4 bases for J; bases not matched to a gene: 10. This CDR3 comprises 17 residues. CDR1 is SGHNT, CDR2 YYREEE, per germline (reference sequence). Material: PBMCs or T cells enriched from blood (not recorded which). The gene calls are TRBV5-4 and TRBJ1-2; 12 bases agree with TRBD1. The TCR sequence derives from a man aged 25 to 45 who had recovered from COVID-19. The chain's CDR3 is CASSSPGQGASGYGYTF. CDR3 DNA sequence: TGTGCCAGCAGCTCCCCGGGACAGGGGGCGAGTGGCTATGGCTACACCTTC.